This T cell receptor (beta chain) was identified during a study of type 1 regulatory T cells (dated by TCRdb to the early 2020s). Background on the whole study: The study characterized an in vitro protocol that generated a Tr1-enriched, alloantigen-specific CD4 T cell product named T-allo10. T-allo10 was under clinical evaluation in patients with hematological malignancies receiving allogeneic hematopoietic stem cell transplantation.

Ends trimmed: V by 2 bases, J by 4 bases; bases unmatched to a gene: 5. CDR3 length: 16 amino acids, cysteine to phenylalanine. Only CDR3 DNA is held: 48 bases, read in frame from base 1. CDR1 SGHNT and CDR2 YYREEE were looked up in the germline V gene (reference sequence). Sequencer: Illumina MiSeq. TCRdb reanalyzed the raw reads on its own, using fastp at Q25 for trimming and MiXCR for clone calling, and kept in-frame beta chains. Rows are combined by CDR3 protein, so each entry shows the most common genes and DNA. The sample table records 80,000 to 100,000 distinct CDR3 sequences; 31% of these occur just once. The ten largest clones take up 2% to 2.5% of the sample. This clonotype showed up just once. The antigen this receptor binds is unknown. Base qualities are not provided; no much larger clone lies one nucleotide away. A single read makes a weak case.

The TCR originated in a human donor in good health. The chain is made from TRBV5-4 and TRBJ2-5; 13 of the junction bases match TRBD2. Material for sequencing was CD4+ T cells, either the whole sample or a sorted fraction (not recorded which). The nucleotide sequence is given as TGTGCCAGCAGCTTAGGGACTAGCGGGATAGCAGAGACCCAGTACTTC. Its translation reads: CASSLGTSGIAETQYF.